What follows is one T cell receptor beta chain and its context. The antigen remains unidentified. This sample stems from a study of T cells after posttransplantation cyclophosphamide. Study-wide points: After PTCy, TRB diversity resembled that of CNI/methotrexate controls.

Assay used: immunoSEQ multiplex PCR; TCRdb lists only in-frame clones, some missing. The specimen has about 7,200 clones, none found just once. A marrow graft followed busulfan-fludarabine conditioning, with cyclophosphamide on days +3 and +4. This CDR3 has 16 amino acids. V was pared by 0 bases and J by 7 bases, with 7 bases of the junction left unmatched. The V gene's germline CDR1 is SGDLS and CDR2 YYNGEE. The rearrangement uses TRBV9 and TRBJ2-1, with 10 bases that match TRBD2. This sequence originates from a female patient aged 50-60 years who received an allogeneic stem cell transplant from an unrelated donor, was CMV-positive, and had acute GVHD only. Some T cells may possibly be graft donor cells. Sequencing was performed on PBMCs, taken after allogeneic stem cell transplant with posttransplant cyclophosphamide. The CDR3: CASSVASGSLPNEQFF. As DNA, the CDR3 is TGTGCCAGCAGCGTAGCTAGCGGGAGCCTCCCTAATGAGCAGTTCTTC. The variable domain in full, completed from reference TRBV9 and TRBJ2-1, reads DSGVTQTPKHLITATGQRVTLRCSPRSGDLSVYWYQQSLDQGLQFLIQYYNGEERAKGNILERFSAQQFPDLHSELNLSSLELGDSALYFCASSVASGSLPNEQFFGPGTRLTVL.